A selection of T cell receptor beta chains follows, all from one sample in a study of technical replicates of blood from several donors. The protocol was immunoSEQ multiplex PCR, while the TCRdb copy is restricted to in-frame clones and leaves out a portion. The data show around 68,000 clones, with 95% to 97% seen just once and over 0.2% held by the top ten. Sequencing was carried out using T cells isolated from PBMCs. Every receptor here comes from a human donor in good health. Each CDR3 is given with its conserved first and last residue. The order of the fields is D gene, V gene, clone size, J gene, CDR3 protein, CDR3 DNA. D genes are given only for firm matches. Clone sizes are given selectively: once, few, many, or a class where the clone is expanded.

.,TRBV23-1,.,TRBJ2-5,CASSQSGLGETQYF,TGCGCCAGCAGTCAATCGGGGCTAGGGGAGACCCAGTACTTC
.,TRBV5-8,.,TRBJ2-7,CASSFLGRVDEQYF,TGTGCCAGCAGCTTTCTAGGCAGGGTGGACGAGCAGTACTTC
.,TRBV7-2,.,TRBJ1-2,CASSIPTGSSYGYTF,TGTGCCAGCAGCATCCCGACAGGTTCATCCTATGGCTACACCTTC
.,TRBV19,.,TRBJ2-6,CASSISGAGANVLTF,TGTGCCAGTAGTATATCGGGGGCTGGGGCCAACGTCCTGACTTTC
TRBD2,TRBV28,.,TRBJ2-3,CASFSGRLTSSTDTQYF,TGTGCCAGCTTTAGCGGGAGGTTGACTTCTAGCACAGATACGCAGTATTTT
.,TRBV27,.,TRBJ2-7,CASSSNRNDEQYF,TGTGCCAGCAGTTCCAACAGGAACGACGAGCAGTACTTC
TRBD2,TRBV28,.,TRBJ2-7,CASSLASGSAWGEQYF,TGTGCCAGCAGTTTGGCTAGCGGGAGTGCTTGGGGCGAGCAGTACTTC
.,TRBV23-1,.,TRBJ2-5,CASSHALGETQYF,TGCGCCAGCAGTCACGCGCTCGGAGAGACCCAGTACTTC
TRBD1,TRBV5-6,.,TRBJ1-4,CASSFNRGSGKLFF,TGTGCCAGCAGCTTTAACAGGGGATCGGGAAAACTGTTTTTT
.,TRBV2,.,TRBJ2-5,CASGQYQETQYF,TGTGCCAGCGGACAGTATCAAGAGACCCAGTACTTC
.,TRBV19,.,TRBJ1-5,CASSIAGMSSNQPQHF,TGTGCCAGTAGTATAGCGGGGATGAGTAGCAATCAGCCCCAGCATTTT
.,TRBV27,.,TRBJ2-1,CASSLAGFWGQNEQFF,TGTGCCAGCAGTTTAGCCGGTTTTTGGGGCCAGAATGAGCAGTTCTTC
TRBD2,TRBV11-2,.,TRBJ2-1,CASSMGLAGLYEQFF,TGTGCCAGCAGCATGGGACTAGCGGGCTTGTATGAGCAGTTCTTC
.,TRBV5-1,.,TRBJ2-7,CASSWGPSYEQYF,TGCGCCAGCTCGTGGGGGCCCTCCTACGAGCAGTACTTC
.,TRBV6-5,.,TRBJ2-5,CASSEETQYF,TGTGCCAGCAGCGAAGAGACCCAGTACTTC
TRBD2,TRBV19,.,TRBJ2-1,CASRGTRSGNEQFF,TGTGCCAGTAGAGGGACTAGGTCGGGGAATGAGCAGTTCTTC
TRBD1,TRBV6-5,.,TRBJ2-1,CASSRRQGWNEQFF,TGTGCCAGCAGCCGTCGACAGGGGTGGAATGAGCAGTTCTTC
TRBD2,TRBV5-1,.,TRBJ2-1,CASSLPTSGVGEQFF,TGCGCCAGCAGCCTTCCGACTAGCGGGGTGGGGGAGCAGTTCTTC
.,TRBV28,.,TRBJ1-5,CASSLRRDYQPQHF,TGTGCCAGCAGTTTGCGCCGGGACTATCAGCCCCAGCATTTT
.,TRBV19,.,TRBJ1-4,CASSIGGRNNEKLFF,TGTGCCAGTAGTATAGGAGGGAGGAATAATGAAAAACTGTTTTTT
TRBD1,TRBV5-1,once,TRBJ1-1,CASSSTGESEAFF,TGCGCCAGCAGCTCGACAGGGGAATCTGAAGCTTTCTTT
.,TRBV7-8,.,TRBJ2-1,CASSLEVYNEQFF,TGTGCCAGCAGCTTGGAGGTTTACAATGAGCAGTTCTTC
.,TRBV7-9,.,TRBJ2-3,CASSERTTDTQYF,TGTGCCAGCAGCGAGCGGACCACAGATACGCAGTATTTT
TRBD2,TRBV15,.,TRBJ2-3,CATSNGLAGFDTQYF,TGTGCCACCAGCAACGGGCTAGCGGGATTTGATACGCAGTATTTT
.,TRBV29-1,.,TRBJ2-1,CSVLYNEQFF,TGCAGCGTACTTTACAATGAGCAGTTCTTC
.,TRBV2,.,TRBJ2-7,CASTAGHEQYF,TGTGCCAGCACCGCAGGCCACGAGCAGTACTTC
.,TRBV27,.,TRBJ2-1,CASSPFSVNEQFF,TGTGCCAGCAGTCCCTTTTCCGTAAATGAGCAGTTCTTC
TRBD1,TRBV11-3,.,TRBJ1-1,CASSRGTAHPEAFF,TGTGCCAGCAGCCGGGGGACAGCTCACCCTGAAGCTTTCTTT
.,TRBV4-2,once,TRBJ2-6,CASSQDTGSGANVLTF,TGTGCCAGCAGCCAAGACACAGGGTCTGGGGCCAACGTCCTGACTTTC
.,TRBV5-6,once,TRBJ1-4,CASTDSRGVRNEKLFF,TGTGCCAGCACCGACTCTAGGGGCGTACGTAATGAAAAACTGTTTTTT
TRBD1,TRBV11-2,.,TRBJ2-5,CASSSPKKALQGEVETQYF,TGTGCCAGCAGCTCCCCCAAAAAAGCACTACAGGGGGAAGTGGAGACCCAGTACTTC
.,TRBV12-5,.,TRBJ1-2,CASGLFQETLSLSDYGYTF,TGTGCTAGTGGTTTGTTTCAGGAAACACTCTCCCTCTCCGACTATGGCTACACCTTC
.,TRBV10-3,.,TRBJ2-7,CATIGTGTQTYEQYF,TGTGCCACCATCGGTACCGGGACTCAAACCTACGAGCAGTACTTC
TRBD2,TRBV2,.,TRBJ2-1,CASRLGLAGIDEQFF,TGTGCCAGCAGGTTGGGACTAGCGGGAATTGATGAGCAGTTCTTC
TRBD1,TRBV10-1,.,TRBJ1-1,CASSDRGRTEAFF,TGCGCCAGCAGTGACAGGGGGCGAACTGAAGCTTTCTTT
.,TRBV12-5,.,TRBJ2-3,CASGFPWGRLGDTQYF,TGTGCTAGTGGTTTCCCGTGGGGGCGCCTCGGGGATACGCAGTATTTT
TRBD1,TRBV9,.,TRBJ2-1,CASSARTGWVNEQFF,TGTGCCAGCAGCGCTCGGACAGGATGGGTCAATGAGCAGTTCTTC
TRBD2,TRBV28,.,TRBJ2-3,CASKPAGGDPDTQYF,TGTGCCAGCAAGCCAGCGGGAGGGGATCCAGATACGCAGTATTTT
.,TRBV29-1,.,TRBJ1-1,CSARQGFDTEAFF,TGCAGCGCACGGCAGGGCTTCGATACTGAAGCTTTCTTT
.,TRBV4-2,.,TRBJ1-5,CASSQDPRDFGNQPQHF,TGTGCCAGCAGCCAAGATCCCAGGGATTTCGGCAATCAGCCCCAGCATTTT
.,TRBV30,.,TRBJ2-3,CAWNPSLTDTQYF,TGTGCCTGGAACCCCAGTTTAACAGATACGCAGTATTTT
TRBD2,TRBV7-6,.,TRBJ2-1,CASSLDSGSSYNEQFF,TGTGCCAGCAGCTTAGATAGCGGGAGCTCCTACAATGAGCAGTTCTTC
TRBD2,TRBV5-4,.,TRBJ2-3,CASGGTSGTDTQYF,TGTGCCAGCGGGGGGACTAGCGGCACAGATACGCAGTATTTT
TRBD1,TRBV28,.,TRBJ1-4,CASHDRVTNEKLFF,TGTGCCAGCCATGACAGGGTAACTAATGAAAAACTGTTTTTT
.,TRBV10-1,.,TRBJ2-7,CASSERTFYEQYF,TGCGCCAGCAGTGAGCGAACTTTCTACGAGCAGTACTTC
.,TRBV4-2,once,TRBJ2-2,CASSQEQNTGELFF,TGTGCCAGCAGCCAAGAACAGAACACCGGGGAGCTGTTTTTT
TRBD2,TRBV5-6,.,TRBJ2-1,CASRSERTSGNEQFF,TGTGCCAGCAGGTCCGAAAGGACTAGCGGGAATGAGCAGTTCTTC
.,TRBV7-8,.,TRBJ1-2,CASSLGAVEGRNGYTF,TGTGCCAGCAGCTTAGGGGCCGTGGAGGGTAGGAATGGCTACACCTTC
.,TRBV10-3,.,TRBJ2-1,CAISEGGKLSYNEQFF,TGTGCCATCAGTGAAGGCGGTAAGTTATCCTACAATGAGCAGTTCTTC
TRBD1,TRBV14,once,TRBJ2-5,CASSQGQGFWETQYF,TGTGCCAGCAGCCAAGGACAGGGGTTTTGGGAGACCCAGTACTTC
TRBD1,TRBV2,.,TRBJ2-7,CASSEGTELYEQYF,TGTGCCAGCAGTGAGGGGACAGAACTCTACGAGCAGTACTTC
TRBD2,TRBV5-1,.,TRBJ2-1,CASSLGGGRSEQFF,TGCGCCAGCAGCTTGGGAGGCGGGAGGAGCGAGCAGTTCTTC
TRBD1,TRBV6-5,.,TRBJ1-1,CASSSAGGAFF,TGTGCCAGCAGTTCGGCAGGGGGGGCTTTCTTT
.,TRBV29-1,.,TRBJ2-7,CSVTSWQEDYEQYF,TGCAGCGTTACGTCGTGGCAAGAGGACTACGAGCAGTACTTC
.,TRBV27,.,TRBJ1-5,CASSLNTNVNQPQHF,TGTGCCAGCAGTTTAAACACCAACGTTAATCAGCCCCAGCATTTT
TRBD1,TRBV4-2,.,TRBJ2-1,CASSQERQGMLFEQFF,TGTGCCAGCAGCCAAGAGAGACAGGGAATGTTATTTGAGCAGTTCTTC
TRBD1,TRBV5-6,.,TRBJ1-2,CASSPPTGTYYGYTF,TGTGCCAGCAGCCCCCCGACAGGGACCTACTATGGCTACACCTTC
.,TRBV5-4,.,TRBJ2-1,CASSQQGNNEQFF,TGTGCCAGCAGCCAACAGGGAAACAATGAGCAGTTCTTC
.,TRBV4-3,.,TRBJ1-5,CASSPSPDRSNQPQHF,TGCGCCAGCAGCCCCTCTCCAGACAGAAGCAATCAGCCCCAGCATTTT